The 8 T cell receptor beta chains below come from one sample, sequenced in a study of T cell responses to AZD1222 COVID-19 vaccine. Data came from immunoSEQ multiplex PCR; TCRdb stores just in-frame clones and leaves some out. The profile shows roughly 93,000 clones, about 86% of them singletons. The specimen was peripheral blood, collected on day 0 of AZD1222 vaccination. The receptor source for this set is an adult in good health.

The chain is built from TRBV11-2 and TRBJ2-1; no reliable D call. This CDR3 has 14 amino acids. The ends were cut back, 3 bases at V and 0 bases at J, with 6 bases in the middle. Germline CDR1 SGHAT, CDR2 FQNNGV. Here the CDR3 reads CASSFETSYNEQFF. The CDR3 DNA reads TGTGCCAGCAGCTTCGAAACCTCCTACAATGAGCAGTTCTTC.

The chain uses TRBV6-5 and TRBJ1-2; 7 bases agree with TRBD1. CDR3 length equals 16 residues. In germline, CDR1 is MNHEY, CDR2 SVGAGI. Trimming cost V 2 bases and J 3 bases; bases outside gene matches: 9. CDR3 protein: CASSYPTQGQHYGYTF. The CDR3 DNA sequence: TGTGCCAGCAGTTACCCCACGCAGGGACAGCACTATGGCTACACCTTC.

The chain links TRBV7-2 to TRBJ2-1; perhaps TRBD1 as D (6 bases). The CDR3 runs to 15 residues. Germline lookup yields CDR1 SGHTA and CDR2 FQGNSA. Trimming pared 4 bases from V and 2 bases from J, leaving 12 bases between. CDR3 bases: TGTGCCAGCAGCTCTGTCAGGACAGCCTACAATGAGCAGTTCTTC. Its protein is CASSSVRTAYNEQFF.

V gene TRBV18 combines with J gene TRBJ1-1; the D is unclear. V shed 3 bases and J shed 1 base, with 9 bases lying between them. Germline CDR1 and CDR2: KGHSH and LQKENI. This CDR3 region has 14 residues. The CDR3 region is CASSPFATNTEAFF. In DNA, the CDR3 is TGTGCCAGCTCACCCTTTGCGACGAACACTGAAGCTTTCTTT. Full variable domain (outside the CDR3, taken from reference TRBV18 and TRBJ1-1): NAGVMQNPRHLVRRRGQEARLRCSPMKGHSHVYWYRQLPEEGLKFMVYLQKENIIDESGMPKERFSAEFPKEGPSILRIQQVVRGDSAAYFCASSPFATNTEAFFGQGTRLTVV.

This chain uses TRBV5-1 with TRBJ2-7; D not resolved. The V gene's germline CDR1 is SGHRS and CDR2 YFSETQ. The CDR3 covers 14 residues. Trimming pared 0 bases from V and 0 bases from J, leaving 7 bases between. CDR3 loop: CASSLVGSSYEQYF. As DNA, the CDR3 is TGCGCCAGCAGCTTGGTGGGGTCCTCCTACGAGCAGTACTTC. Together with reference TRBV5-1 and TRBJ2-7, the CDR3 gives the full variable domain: KAGVTQTPRYLIKTRGQQVTLSCSPISGHRSVSWYQQTPGQGLQFLFEYFSETQRNKGNFPGRFSGRQFSNSRSEMNVSTLELGDSALYLCASSLVGSSYEQYFGPGTRLTVT.

The CDR3 nucleotides read TGTGCCAGCAGTGGGACAGGGCGTCAGCCCCAGCATTTT. It codes for CASSGTGRQPQHF. The rearrangement joins TRBV6-2 or TRBV6-3 to TRBJ1-5; 9 bases agree with TRBD1. CDR1 is MNHEY and CDR2 is SVGEGT in the germline V gene. Trimming took 5 bases from V and 6 from J; bases not matched to a gene: 2. There are 13 residues in the CDR3.

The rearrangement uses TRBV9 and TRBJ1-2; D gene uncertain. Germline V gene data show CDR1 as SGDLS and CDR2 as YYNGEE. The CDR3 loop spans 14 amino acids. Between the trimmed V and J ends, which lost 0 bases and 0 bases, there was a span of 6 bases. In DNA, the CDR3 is TGTGCCAGCAGCGTAGGAAACGCTAACTATGGCTACACCTTC. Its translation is CASSVGNANYGYTF.

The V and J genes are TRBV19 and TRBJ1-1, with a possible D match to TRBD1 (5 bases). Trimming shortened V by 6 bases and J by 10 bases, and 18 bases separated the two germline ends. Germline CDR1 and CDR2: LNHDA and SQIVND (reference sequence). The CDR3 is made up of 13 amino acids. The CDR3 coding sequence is TGTGCCAGTAGCACTTCGGCGTTTGGGGCAGCTTTCTTT. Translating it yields CASSTSAFGAAFF.